This T cell receptor (beta chain) came from a study of beta chain features in type 1 diabetes (dated by TCRdb to 2017 to 2018). Study-wide context: Mean age, gender distribution, total cell number and subset yield were not different between patients and healthy donors. In the study, recently diagnosed type 1 diabetes patients and matched healthy donors were compared on the TCRB repertoires of their sorted circulating CD4+ T cell subsets. Whereas all 30 or so donors provided naive and central memory subsets, regulatory and stem cell-like memory subsets were isolated from just 8 patients and about 8 healthy donors. A total of 85 million to 140 million sorted cells were examined across all samples, and the number of cells per subset was strongly correlated with RNA yield. Beyond this particular receptor, the publication reports: A moderate but significant shortening of TCRB CDR3 length was observed in type 1 diabetes patients in all four CD4+ subsets. PCR might favor shorter templates, but patient and control samples were amplified and corrected together, so any skew would affect both groups equally. Because cDNA was sequenced instead of genomic DNA, highly expressing activated cells could be over-represented, though the groups showed no difference in activation or CD3 levels. At VDJ recombination sites, patients with type 1 diabetes made fewer insertions and deleted more nucleotides, a pattern implying thymic rearrangement abnormalities. The naive, central memory and regulatory TCRB repertoires appeared to resemble one another more closely among patients than among healthy donors. HLA sub-analyses involved small numbers of individuals, so any influence of HLA type on TCRB rearrangement remained unresolved.

Each donor gave one peripheral blood draw, averaging approximately 0.12 L, which was collected into heparinised tubes. A BD FACSAria II was used to sort naive, central memory, regulatory and stem cell-like memory CD4+ T cells with a panel that included CD45RO, CCR7, CD25, CD127, CD95 and CD27. A purity above 98% was achieved for all sorted populations. PBMCs were separated immediately by Lymphoprep density gradient centrifugation and were stained directly, without being cultured. So that batch effects would be minimized, each experiment stained and sorted samples in pairs, pairing one healthy donor with one patient. For this clone: Its specific antigen is unknown. Within one base of it there is no much larger clone, and no base qualities were kept.

The entire amount of isolated RNA was reverse transcribed using the High Capacity cDNA Reverse Transcription Kit, so the sequenced TCRB transcripts were expressed ones. Deep immunoSEQ sequencing was performed on naive, central memory and regulatory T cell samples, with an average of roughly 4 million total reads per sample. After sorted cells were lysed in RLT buffer, RNA was extracted with DNase-treated RNeasy Micro or Mini kits, with the choice depending on cell number. To prevent cross-contamination, every cell subset was processed on its own, while patient and healthy donor samples were processed together. Using the immunoSEQ multiplex PCR, TCRB sequences were amplified from cDNA into 87-bp fragments spanning the CDR3 region. Amplicons were sequenced on the Illumina HiSeq platform. In the original analysis: Synthetic template baselines were used to correct PCR bias computationally, reads within Hamming distance 2 were collapsed together, and singletons that could not be merged were discarded. By aligning reads against IMGT, V, D and J genes, CDR3 length, and insertions or deletions at six rearrangement sites were assigned. Clonotype counts were normalized to sorted cell number within each subset before computing true diversity and Gini coefficients with the tcR R package. The overlap coefficient, calculated on TCRB nucleotide sequences, was used to measure repertoire sharing. The table comes from immuneACCESS by way of TCRdb, which keeps in-frame sequences with V and J called. Part of the clones is missing from these tables; in studies checked, under half for an unresolved V gene and the rest for unknown reasons. V and J calls and clone size come straight from that table; D and trimming were deduced from the DNA. The table for this sample lists roughly 50,000 clones; around 53% of them were counted only once. Together, the top ten hold 2% to 3% of the sample.

Deletion took 5 bases off V and 4 bases off J, with a span of 16 bases between the germline ends. The CDR3, cysteine through phenylalanine, is 15 amino acids long. Kept here is only the CDR3 DNA, which spans 45 bases and is read in frame from base 1. Taken from the germline V gene, the CDR1 and CDR2 loops are MDHEN and SYDVKM. This receptor chain uses TRBV28 and TRBJ2-3, with the D gene not confidently named. The sequenced sample consisted of Tregs from blood. This specimen's cell subset or site label, interpreted: regulatory CD4+ T cells. The clonotype comes from a woman aged 35 to 49 with type 1 diabetes. This receptor has the CDR3 CASSPGAVYADTQYF. The DNA sequence is TGTGCCAGCAGTCCAGGCGCCGTTTACGCAGATACGCAGTATTTT.